Listed here are 30 T cell receptor beta chains from one sample, sequenced in a study of T cells in localized non-small cell lung cancer. Method: immunoSEQ multiplex PCR; TCRdb's copy keeps in-frame clones and lacks some. Here the sample spans approximately 19,000 clones, around 83% being singletons. This material consisted of peripheral blood, taken before any cancer treatment. The receptor set was obtained from a man aged 35 to 70 with stage I lung adenocarcinoma.

The chain is built from TRBV28 and TRBJ2-2, with 8 positions matching TRBD2. Per germline, CDR1 MDHEN and CDR2 SYDVKM. The CDR3 spans 17 residues. Trimming at V came to 0 bases and at J to 1 base, leaving 4 bases not matched to a gene. CDR3 sequence (DNA): TGTGCCAGCAGTTTATGGTCCCGGGGGGGGAACACCGGGGAGCTGTTTTTT. It codes for CASSLWSRGGNTGELFF.

The genes are TRBV7-2 and TRBJ2-5; D is uncertain. This CDR3 spans 14 amino acids. V was clipped by 0 bases and J by 2 bases, with 7 bases between them. The germline V gene has CDR1 SGHTA and CDR2 FQGNSA. The CDR3 loop is CASSLARQQETQYF. DNA for the CDR3: TGTGCCAGCAGCTTAGCCCGGCAGCAAGAGACCCAGTACTTC.

The chain employs TRBV28 and TRBJ2-7, with D perhaps TRBD1 (6 bases). The germline CDR1 and CDR2 sequences are MDHEN and SYDVKM. The CDR3 sequence is 14 residues long. V lost 1 base to trimming and J lost 3 bases, with 10 bases between them. The CDR3 DNA follows: TGTGCCAGCAGTTTATCCACAGGGATCTACGAGCAGTACTTC. Translation gives CASSLSTGIYEQYF. The variable domain in full, completed from reference TRBV28 and TRBJ2-7, reads DVKVTQSSRYLVKRTGEKVFLECVQDMDHENMFWYRQDPGLGLRLIYFSYDVKMKEKGDIPEGYSVSREKKERFSLILESASTNQTSMYLCASSLSTGIYEQYFGPGTRLTVT.

V and J are TRBV15 and TRBJ2-7, with no clear D. V was shortened by 3 bases and J by 3 bases, with 12 bases between the two germline ends. Germline V gene data show CDR1 as LNHNV and CDR2 as YYDKDF (reference sequence). The CDR3 loop spans 14 amino acids. The CDR3 coding sequence is TGTGCCACCAGCAGCAATTTAGACGGCTACGAGCAGTACTTC. This encodes CATSSNLDGYEQYF. The entire variable domain, with the rest obtained from reference TRBV15 and TRBJ2-7, is as follows: DAMVIQNPRYQVTQFGKPVTLSCSQTLNHNVMYWYQQKSSQAPKLLFHYYDKDFNNEADTPDNFQSRRPNTSFCFLDIRSPGLGDTAMYLCATSSNLDGYEQYFGPGTRLTVT.

The V gene is TRBV6-5, the J gene TRBJ2-7; 9 nucleotides agree with TRBD1. Germline assignment: CDR1 MNHEY and CDR2 SVGAGI. This CDR3 has 15 residues. V lost 4 bases, J lost 2 bases, and 6 bases stayed unmatched. The CDR3, as DNA: TGTGCCAGCAGTTCCGGGACAGGGCTTCCCTACGAGCAGTACTTC. Translation gives CASSSGTGLPYEQYF.

This chain links TRBV25-1 with TRBJ1-2; possible D gene TRBD1, 5 bases. CDR1 and CDR2 (germline): MGHDK, SYGVNS. There are 16 residues in the CDR3. Trimming took off 1 base at V and 4 bases at J, with 16 bases between the two ends. The CDR3 loop reads CASSELGDSPVYGYTF. Written as DNA, the CDR3 is TGTGCCAGCAGTGAATTAGGGGACTCCCCCGTCTATGGCTACACCTTC.

To note about this clone: An end of the junction does not agree with germline; a read error may underlie this. CDR3 nucleotides: TGTGCCTGGAGTGTATCCATCCCCGGGGGCGAAGCCTTC. It codes for CAWSVSIPGGEAF. The rearrangement links TRBV30 to TRBJ1-2; perhaps TRBD1 as D (6 bases). The CDR3 is 13 residues long. Germline CDR1 GTSNPN, CDR2 SVGIG (reference sequence).

This chain connects TRBV4-2 to TRBJ2-5; D gene unclear. The CDR3 has 15 residues. Between the trimmed V and J ends, which lost 4 bases and 0 bases, there was a span of 12 bases. Germline CDR1 and CDR2: LGHNA and YNFKEQ. CDR3 sequence reads: CASSPLNADQETQYF. The CDR3 DNA reads as TGTGCCAGCAGCCCTCTCAACGCGGACCAAGAGACCCAGTACTTC.

The chain uses TRBV19 and TRBJ1-5; 7 bases map to TRBD1. The germline V gene encodes CDR1 LNHDA and CDR2 SQIVND (reference sequence). The CDR3 has 14 amino acids. J was trimmed by 6 bases and V by 4 bases; bases with no gene match: 6. CDR3 in DNA: TGTGCCAGTAGTACAACAGGGGTGGGTCAGCCCCAGCATTTT. Translated, it gives CASSTTGVGQPQHF.

The CDR3 is CAISESGYGYTF. DNA of the CDR3: TGTGCCATCAGTGAGTCAGGCTATGGCTACACCTTC. V gene TRBV10-3 combines with J gene TRBJ1-2; D not certain. Trimming shortened V by 0 bases and J by 4 bases, and 3 bases separated the two germline ends. CDR1 ENHRY and CDR2 SYGVKD come from the germline V gene. The CDR3 contains 12 residues.

This clone was counted once. The chain couples TRBV19 to TRBJ2-2; 9 bases agree with TRBD1. Trimming took 6 bases from V and 4 from J; bases not matched to a gene: 6. CDR1 and CDR2 (germline): LNHDA, SQIVND (reference sequence). The CDR3 totals 15 residues. CDR3 in DNA: TGTGCCAGTAGCTTCGGACAGGGGACCACCGGGGAGCTGTTTTTT. This translates into CASSFGQGTTGELFF.

This clone has more than one count but fewer than ten. The chain has TRBV9 and TRBJ2-1; D is possibly TRBD2 (6 bases). CDR1 is SGDLS, CDR2 YYNGEE, per germline. Trimming took 4 bases from V and 0 from J, leaving 14 bases between them. The length of the CDR3 is 16 residues. The CDR3 is CASSFSGTFSYNEQFF. CDR3 sequence (DNA): TGTGCCAGCAGCTTCTCCGGGACTTTCTCCTACAATGAGCAGTTCTTC.

This chain joins TRBV5-5 and TRBJ2-3; D remains unclear. The CDR3 covers 15 residues. Looked up from germline, CDR1 is SGHKS and CDR2 is YYEKEE (reference sequence). V shed 4 bases and J shed 0 bases, with 12 bases lying between them. The CDR3 coding sequence is TGTGCCAGCAGCCAAGAGCCAGCTAGCACAGATACGCAGTATTTT. This gives the protein CASSQEPASTDTQYF.

This chain uses TRBV2 with TRBJ1-1; D gene ambiguous. The V and J ends lost 0 bases and 13 bases respectively, with 9 bases between them. This CDR3 spans 11 amino acids. Germline assignment: CDR1 SNHLY and CDR2 FYNNEI. CDR3 nucleotide sequence: TGTGCCAGCAGTGAAGCGGCCGAGGGTTTCTTT. Its translation is CASSEAAEGFF.

This clone has more than one count but fewer than ten. The CDR3 bases are TGTGCCAGCACCCCGGGGACAGGGGTTTTAGCCAAAAACATTCAGTACTTC. It is translated as CASTPGTGVLAKNIQYF. The J gene is TRBJ2-4, the V gene TRBV28; 10 nucleotides match TRBD1. CDR1 is MDHEN and CDR2 is SYDVKM in the germline V gene. Germline trimming cut 7 bases from V and 0 bases from J; bases unmatched to any gene: 9. The CDR3 loop spans 17 amino acids.

CDR3 in amino acids: CASSTGSGGNQPQHF. The CDR3 coding sequence is TGTGCCAGCAGTACGGGTTCGGGGGGGAATCAGCCCCAGCATTTT. The chain couples TRBV6-6 to TRBJ1-5; TRBD1 might be the D (5 bases). CDR1 and CDR2 (germline): MNHNY, SVGAGI (reference sequence). The CDR3 has 15 amino acids. V lost 5 bases to trimming and J lost 4 bases, with 15 bases between them.

The V call is TRBV15, the J call TRBJ2-7; D may be TRBD1 (5 bases). Trimming took 4 bases from V and 7 from J, leaving 17 bases between them. The V gene's germline CDR1 is LNHNV and CDR2 YYDKDF (reference sequence). The CDR3 covers 14 residues. CDR3 region: CATSTDSSNNEQYF. The CDR3 DNA reads as TGTGCCACCAGCACAGACAGTTCCAACAATGAGCAGTACTTC.

This chain links TRBV28 with TRBJ2-1; D may be TRBD2 (5 bases). V was shortened by 5 bases and J by 5 bases, with 19 bases between the two germline ends. The CDR3 is 16 amino acids. Germline V gives CDR1 MDHEN, CDR2 SYDVKM. The CDR3 region has the DNA TGTGCCAGCAGTCGGCAGGACTCTTTATGGGACAATGAGCAGTTCTTC. Its translation: CASSRQDSLWDNEQFF. Combining the CDR3 with reference TRBV28 and TRBJ2-1 gives the whole variable domain DVKVTQSSRYLVKRTGEKVFLECVQDMDHENMFWYRQDPGLGLRLIYFSYDVKMKEKGDIPEGYSVSREKKERFSLILESASTNQTSMYLCASSRQDSLWDNEQFFGPGTRLTVL.

V is TRBV2 and J is TRBJ2-3, with D possibly being TRBD2 (5 bases). The CDR3 runs 16 residues. The germline gives CDR1 SNHLY, CDR2 FYNNEI. The ends were cut back, 5 bases at V and 6 bases at J, with 21 bases in the middle. This CDR3 is CASSPLVPLTSDTQYF. The CDR3 region has the DNA TGTGCCAGCAGTCCACTAGTTCCCCTAACATCGGATACGCAGTATTTT.

This clone was detected a few times. The J gene is TRBJ2-7, the V gene TRBV4-1, with 9 positions matching TRBD2. This CDR3 spans 16 amino acids. The germline CDR1 and CDR2 sequences are MGHRA and YSYEKL. V shed 4 bases, J shed 4 bases, and the junction held 11 bases outside the gene matches. In DNA, the CDR3 is TGCGCCAGCAGCCCCACCGAGAGCGGGAGGTATTACGAGCAGTACTTC. Translated, it gives CASSPTESGRYYEQYF.

The gene calls are TRBV5-1 and TRBJ2-5; D remains unclear. The germline gives CDR1 SGHRS, CDR2 YFSETQ. With 0 bases removed from V and 5 bases from J, the gap between germline ends came to 11 bases. The CDR3 loop spans 14 amino acids. The CDR3 here is CASSLGNQRETQYF. The CDR3 DNA sequence: TGCGCCAGCAGCTTGGGGAATCAAAGGGAGACCCAGTACTTC.

V and J are TRBV6-6 and TRBJ2-1; 7 bases map to TRBD2. This CDR3 comprises 14 residues. Germline trimming cut 2 bases from V and 3 bases from J; bases unmatched to any gene: 1. In germline, CDR1 is MNHNY, CDR2 SVGAGI (reference sequence). The CDR3 region has the DNA TGTGCCAGCAGTTACCTAGCGGTCTACAATGAGCAGTTCTTC. This encodes CASSYLAVYNEQFF.

The chain combines TRBV6-6 with TRBJ2-1; 13 bases are shared with TRBD2. J was trimmed by 9 bases and V by 5 bases; bases with no gene match: 10. This CDR3 contains 16 residues. The V gene's germline CDR1 is MNHNY and CDR2 SVGAGI (reference sequence). CDR3 loop: CASSHTSGGAYSEQFF. DNA of the CDR3: TGTGCCAGCAGTCATACTAGCGGGGGGGCCTATAGTGAGCAGTTCTTC.

The V gene is TRBV5-6, the J gene TRBJ1-1; tentatively, D is TRBD1 (6 bases). Trimming pared 5 bases from V and 6 bases from J, leaving 11 bases between. Germline values: CDR1 SGHDT, CDR2 YYEEEE. CDR3 length: 12 amino acids. This CDR3 reads CASSYQGSEAFF. Written as DNA, the CDR3 is TGTGCCAGCAGTTACCAGGGGTCTGAAGCTTTCTTT. Looking up the rest from reference TRBV5-6 and TRBJ1-1 gives the full variable domain: DAGVTQSPTHLIKTRGQQVTLRCSPKSGHDTVSWYQQALGQGPQFIFQYYEEEERQRGNFPDRFSGHQFPNYSSELNVNALLLGDSALYLCASSYQGSEAFFGQGTRLTVV.

By proportion, this clone is medium-sized. The chain links TRBV5-1 to TRBJ2-3; D is unresolved. The CDR3 totals 14 residues. Germline V CDR1 and CDR2: SGHRS, YFSETQ. Between the trimmed V and J ends, which lost 4 bases and 2 bases, there was a span of 11 bases. The CDR3 region is CASSVDGTTDTQYF. Here the CDR3 DNA reads TGCGCCAGCAGCGTCGACGGCACCACAGATACGCAGTATTTT.

The V gene is TRBV30, the J gene TRBJ1-2, with 12 bases aligning to TRBD1. Germline V gene lookup returns CDR1 GTSNPN and CDR2 SVGIG (reference sequence). The V segment lost 5 bases and the J segment 8 bases; nucleotides outside the gene matches: 9. This CDR3 region has 14 residues. CDR3 DNA: TGTGCCTGGGAGGCGGGACAGGGGGCGTCGGGCTACACCTTC. Protein: CAWEAGQGASGYTF. The variable domain in full, completed from reference TRBV30 and TRBJ1-2, reads SQTIHQWPATLVQPVGSPLSLECTVEGTSNPNLYWYRQAAGRGLQLLFYSVGIGQISSEVPQNLSASRPQDRQFILSSKKLLLSDSGFYLCAWEAGQGASGYTFGSGTRLTVV.

This chain uses TRBV20-1 with TRBJ2-1, with 7 bases aligning to TRBD2. This CDR3 has 11 residues. V shed 3 bases, J shed 10 bases, and the junction held 3 bases outside the gene matches. Germline CDR1 reads DFQATT; CDR2 reads SNEGSKA (reference sequence). In DNA form, the CDR3 reads TGCAGTGCTAGGGGAGGGCTAGAGCAGTTCTTC. Amino acids: CSARGGLEQFF.

The chain combines TRBV18 with TRBJ2-1; TRBD2 matches 9 bases. This CDR3 is built from 16 residues. Germline V gene sequence: CDR1 KGHSH, CDR2 LQKENI. The trim removed 3 bases at V and 6 bases at J, leaving 9 bases unmatched. The CDR3 loop reads CASSPRSGGPGNEQFF. In DNA form, the CDR3 reads TGTGCCAGCTCACCCCGTAGCGGGGGCCCCGGCAATGAGCAGTTCTTC.

The gene calls are TRBV28 and TRBJ2-7; 10 bases are shared with TRBD1. From germline, CDR1 is MDHEN and CDR2 SYDVKM. CDR3 length equals 14 residues. V lost 8 bases, J lost 1 base, and 5 bases stayed unmatched. CDR3 sequence (DNA): TGTGCCAGCCGCGAGGACAGGGGGTCCTACGAGCAGTACTTC. Amino acids: CASREDRGSYEQYF.

Here the CDR3 reads CASSQSGTGIANYGYTF. The CDR3 nucleotides read TGCGCCAGCAGCCAATCCGGGACAGGGATTGCTAACTATGGCTACACCTTC. The rearrangement joins TRBV4-1 to TRBJ1-2; 9 bases line up with TRBD1. The CDR3 loop spans 17 amino acids. Germline lookup yields CDR1 MGHRA and CDR2 YSYEKL. V lost 2 bases and J lost 0; bases outside the gene matches: 7.